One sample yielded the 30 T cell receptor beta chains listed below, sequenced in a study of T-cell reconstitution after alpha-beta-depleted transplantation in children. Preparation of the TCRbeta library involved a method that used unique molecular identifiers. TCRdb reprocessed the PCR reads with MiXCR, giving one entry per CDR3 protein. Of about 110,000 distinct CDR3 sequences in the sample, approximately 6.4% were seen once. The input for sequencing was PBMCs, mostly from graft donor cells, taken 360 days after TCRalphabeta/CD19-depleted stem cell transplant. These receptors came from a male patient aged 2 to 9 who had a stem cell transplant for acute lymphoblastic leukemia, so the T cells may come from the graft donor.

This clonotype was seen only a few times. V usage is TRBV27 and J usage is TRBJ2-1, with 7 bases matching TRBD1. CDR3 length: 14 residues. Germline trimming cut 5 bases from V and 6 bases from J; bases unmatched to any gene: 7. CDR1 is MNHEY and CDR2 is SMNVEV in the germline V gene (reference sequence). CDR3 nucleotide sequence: TGTGCCAGCAGTCTGCGTCGGACAGGCAATGAGCAGTTCTTC. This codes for CASSLRRTGNEQFF.

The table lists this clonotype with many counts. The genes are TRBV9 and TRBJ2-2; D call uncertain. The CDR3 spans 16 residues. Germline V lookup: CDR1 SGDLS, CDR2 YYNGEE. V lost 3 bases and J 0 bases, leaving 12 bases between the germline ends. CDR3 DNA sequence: TGTGCCAGCAGCGACAGAAGACAAACGAACACCGGGGAGCTGTTTTTT. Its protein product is CASSDRRQTNTGELFF.

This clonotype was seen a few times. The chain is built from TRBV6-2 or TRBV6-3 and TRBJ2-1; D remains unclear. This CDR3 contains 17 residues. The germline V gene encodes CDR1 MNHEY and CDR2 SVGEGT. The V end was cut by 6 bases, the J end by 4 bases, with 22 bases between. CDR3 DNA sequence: TGTGCCAGCAGCCAAACCTCTCCTTCCCGTCGATACAATGAGCAGTTCTTC. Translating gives CASSQTSPSRRYNEQFF.

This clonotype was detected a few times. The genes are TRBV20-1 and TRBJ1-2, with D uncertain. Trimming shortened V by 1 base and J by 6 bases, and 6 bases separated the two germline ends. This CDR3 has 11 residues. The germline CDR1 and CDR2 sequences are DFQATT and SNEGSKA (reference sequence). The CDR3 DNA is TGCAGTGCTAGAGGGTTAAATGGCTACACCTTC. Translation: CSARGLNGYTF.

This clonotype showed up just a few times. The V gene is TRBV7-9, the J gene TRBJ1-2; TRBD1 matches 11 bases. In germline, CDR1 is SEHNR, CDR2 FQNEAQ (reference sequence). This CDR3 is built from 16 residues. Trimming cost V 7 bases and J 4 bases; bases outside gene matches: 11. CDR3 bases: TGTGCCAGCACCCTGCGGGGACAGGGGGTTTCCTATGGCTACACCTTC. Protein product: CASTLRGQGVSYGYTF.

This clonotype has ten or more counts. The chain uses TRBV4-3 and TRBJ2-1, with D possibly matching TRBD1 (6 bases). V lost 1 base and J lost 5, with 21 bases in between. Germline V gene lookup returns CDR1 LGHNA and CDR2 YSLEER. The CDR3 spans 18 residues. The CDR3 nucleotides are TGCGCCAGCAGCCAAGTATCCCCCCGACAGGCCTGGAACAATGAGCAGTTCTTC. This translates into CASSQVSPRQAWNNEQFF.

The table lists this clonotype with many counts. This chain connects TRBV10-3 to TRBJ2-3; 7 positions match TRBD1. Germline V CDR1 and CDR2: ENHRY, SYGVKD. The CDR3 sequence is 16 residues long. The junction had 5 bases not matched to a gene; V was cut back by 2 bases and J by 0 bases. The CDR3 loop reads CAISERPGQSTDTQYF. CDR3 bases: TGTGCCATCAGTGAGAGGCCGGGACAGAGCACAGATACGCAGTATTTT.

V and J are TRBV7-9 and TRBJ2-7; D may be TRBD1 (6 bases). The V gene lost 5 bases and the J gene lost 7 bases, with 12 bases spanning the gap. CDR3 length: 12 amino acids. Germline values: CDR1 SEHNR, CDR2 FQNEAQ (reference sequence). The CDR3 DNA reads TGTGCCAGCAGCGCAGTAGACAGGGAGCAGTACTTC. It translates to CASSAVDREQYF.

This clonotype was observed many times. The DNA of the CDR3 is TGCAGCGTTGACGGTCTAGCGGGGTCCTACTACGAGCAGTACTTC. Translating gives CSVDGLAGSYYEQYF. V usage is TRBV29-1 and J usage is TRBJ2-7; 9 bases align to TRBD2. Germline V gene data show CDR1 as SQVTM and CDR2 as ANQGSEA. The V and J ends lost 3 bases and 3 bases, in that order; junction bases with no gene match: 9. This CDR3 is built from 15 residues.

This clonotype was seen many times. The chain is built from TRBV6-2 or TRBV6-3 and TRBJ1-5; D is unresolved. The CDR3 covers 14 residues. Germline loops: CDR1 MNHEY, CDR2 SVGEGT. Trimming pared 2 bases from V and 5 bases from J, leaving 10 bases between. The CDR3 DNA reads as TGTGCCAGCAGTTACGGGCCGAGTTATCAGCCCCAGCATTTT. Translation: CASSYGPSYQPQHF.

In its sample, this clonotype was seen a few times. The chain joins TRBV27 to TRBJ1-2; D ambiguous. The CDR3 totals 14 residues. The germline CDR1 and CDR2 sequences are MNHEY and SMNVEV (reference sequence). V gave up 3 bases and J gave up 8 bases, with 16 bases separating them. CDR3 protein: CASSFGSGGYGYTF. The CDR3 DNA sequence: TGTGCCAGCAGTTTCGGCTCGGGAGGGTACGGCTACACCTTC.

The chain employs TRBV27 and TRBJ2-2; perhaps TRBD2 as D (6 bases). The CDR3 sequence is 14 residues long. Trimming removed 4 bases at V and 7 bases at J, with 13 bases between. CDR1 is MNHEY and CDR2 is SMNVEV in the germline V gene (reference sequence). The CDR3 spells CASSSLARYGELFF. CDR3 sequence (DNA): TGTGCCAGCAGTTCACTAGCACGCTACGGGGAGCTGTTTTTT.

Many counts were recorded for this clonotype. The CDR3 spells CASSLRGLSFVYEQFF. The DNA for the CDR3 is TGTGCCAGCAGCCTAAGAGGACTATCCTTTGTATATGAGCAGTTCTTC. The genes are TRBV27 and TRBJ2-1, with D possibly TRBD2 on 6 matching bases. CDR1 is MNHEY, CDR2 SMNVEV, per germline (reference sequence). The V gene lost 6 bases and the J gene lost 8 bases, with 23 bases spanning the gap. CDR3 length equals 16 residues.

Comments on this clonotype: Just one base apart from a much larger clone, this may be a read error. CDR3 loop: CASSKVARRYSPLHF. CDR3 sequence (DNA): TGTGCCAGCAGCAAAGTTGCCAGGCGGTATTCACCCCTCCACTTT. The chain is built from TRBV7-9 and TRBJ1-6, with D unclear. The CDR3 is 15 residues long. V was cut by 5 bases and J by 8 bases, with 16 bases left in between. Germline CDR1 SEHNR, CDR2 FQNEAQ (reference sequence).

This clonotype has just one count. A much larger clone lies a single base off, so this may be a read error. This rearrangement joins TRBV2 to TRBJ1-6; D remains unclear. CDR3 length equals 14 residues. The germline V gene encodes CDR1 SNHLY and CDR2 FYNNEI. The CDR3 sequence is CASSESSYNTPLHF. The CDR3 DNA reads TGTGCCAGCAGTGAAAGCTCCTATAATACACCCCTCCACTTT.

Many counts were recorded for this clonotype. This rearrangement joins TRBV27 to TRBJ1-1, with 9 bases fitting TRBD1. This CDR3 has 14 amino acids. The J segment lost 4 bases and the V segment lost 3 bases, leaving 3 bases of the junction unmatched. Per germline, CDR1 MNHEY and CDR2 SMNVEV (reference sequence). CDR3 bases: TGTGCCAGCAGTTTTAGACAGGGGGGCACTGAAGCTTTCTTT. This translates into CASSFRQGGTEAFF.

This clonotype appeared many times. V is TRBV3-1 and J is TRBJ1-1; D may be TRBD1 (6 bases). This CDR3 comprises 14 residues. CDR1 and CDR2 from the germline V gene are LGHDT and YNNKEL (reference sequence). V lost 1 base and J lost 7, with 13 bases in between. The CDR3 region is CASSQVEGRGEAFF. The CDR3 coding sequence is TGTGCCAGCAGCCAAGTCGAAGGCAGGGGTGAAGCTTTCTTT.

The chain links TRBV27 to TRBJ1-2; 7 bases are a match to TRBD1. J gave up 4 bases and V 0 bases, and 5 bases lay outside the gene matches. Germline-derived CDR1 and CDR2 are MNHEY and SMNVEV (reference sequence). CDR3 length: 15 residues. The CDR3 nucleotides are TGTGCCAGCAGTTTATCGACCAGGGGGGTCTATGGCTACACCTTC. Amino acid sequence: CASSLSTRGVYGYTF.

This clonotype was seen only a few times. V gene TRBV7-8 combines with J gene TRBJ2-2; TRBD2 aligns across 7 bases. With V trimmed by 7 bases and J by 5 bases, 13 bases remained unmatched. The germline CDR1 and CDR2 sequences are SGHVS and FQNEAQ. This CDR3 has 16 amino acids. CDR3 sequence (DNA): TGTGCCAGCACCCTAGGGGAGGGAGGATGGACCGGGGAGCTGTTTTTT. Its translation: CASTLGEGGWTGELFF.

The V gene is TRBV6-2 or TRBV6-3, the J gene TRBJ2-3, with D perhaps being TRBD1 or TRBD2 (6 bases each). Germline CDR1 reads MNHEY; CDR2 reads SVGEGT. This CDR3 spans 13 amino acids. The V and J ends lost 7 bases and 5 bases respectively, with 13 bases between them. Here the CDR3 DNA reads TGTGCCAGCAAGAGGGGGGCCAAAGATACGCAGTATTTT. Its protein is CASKRGAKDTQYF.

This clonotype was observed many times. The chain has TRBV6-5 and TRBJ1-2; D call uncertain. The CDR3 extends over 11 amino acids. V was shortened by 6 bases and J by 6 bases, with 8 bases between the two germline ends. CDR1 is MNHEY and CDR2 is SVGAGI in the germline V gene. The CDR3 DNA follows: TGTGCCAGCAGCCGGGGTGATGGCTACACCTTC. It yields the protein CASSRGDGYTF.

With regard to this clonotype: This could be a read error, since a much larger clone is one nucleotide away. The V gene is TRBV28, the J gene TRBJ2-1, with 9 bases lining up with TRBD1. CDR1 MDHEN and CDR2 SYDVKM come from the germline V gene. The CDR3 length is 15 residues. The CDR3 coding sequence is TGTTCCAGCAGTTTAGGGACAGGGACGAGAAATGAGCAGTTCTTC. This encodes CSSSLGTGTRNEQFF.

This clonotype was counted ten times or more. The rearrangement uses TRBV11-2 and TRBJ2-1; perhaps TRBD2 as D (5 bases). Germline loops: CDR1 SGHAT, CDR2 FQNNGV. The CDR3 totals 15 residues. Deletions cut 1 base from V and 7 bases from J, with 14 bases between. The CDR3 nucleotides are TGTGCCAGCAGCTTAGTCGGGAAGAGAACAAATGAGCAGTTCTTC. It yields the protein CASSLVGKRTNEQFF.

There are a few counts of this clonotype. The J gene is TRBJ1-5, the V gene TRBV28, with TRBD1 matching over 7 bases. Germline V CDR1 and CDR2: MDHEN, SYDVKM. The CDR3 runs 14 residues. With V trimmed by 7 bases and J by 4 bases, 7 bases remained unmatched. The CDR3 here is CASITDRFNQPQHF. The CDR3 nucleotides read TGTGCCAGCATCACGGACAGGTTTAATCAGCCCCAGCATTTT.

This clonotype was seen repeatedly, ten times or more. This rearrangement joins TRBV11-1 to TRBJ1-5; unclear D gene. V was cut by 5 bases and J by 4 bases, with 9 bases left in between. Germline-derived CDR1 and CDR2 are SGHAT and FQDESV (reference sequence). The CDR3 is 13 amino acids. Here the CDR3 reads CASSRGLNQPQHF. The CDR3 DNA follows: TGTGCCAGCAGCCGAGGGTTGAATCAGCCCCAGCATTTT.

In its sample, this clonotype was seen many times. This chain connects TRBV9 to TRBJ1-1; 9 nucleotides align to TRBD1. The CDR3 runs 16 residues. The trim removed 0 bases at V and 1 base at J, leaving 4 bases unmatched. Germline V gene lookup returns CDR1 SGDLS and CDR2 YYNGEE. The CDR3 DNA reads TGTGCCAGCAGCGTAGTGTCGGACAGGGGGAACACTGAAGCTTTCTTT. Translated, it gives CASSVVSDRGNTEAFF.

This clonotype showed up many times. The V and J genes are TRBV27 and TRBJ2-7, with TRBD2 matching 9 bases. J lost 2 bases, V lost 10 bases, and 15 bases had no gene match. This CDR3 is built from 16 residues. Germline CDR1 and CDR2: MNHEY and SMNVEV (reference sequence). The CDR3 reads CATKGPGLAPAYEQYF. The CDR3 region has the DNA TGTGCCACCAAGGGGCCGGGACTAGCCCCAGCCTACGAGCAGTACTTC.

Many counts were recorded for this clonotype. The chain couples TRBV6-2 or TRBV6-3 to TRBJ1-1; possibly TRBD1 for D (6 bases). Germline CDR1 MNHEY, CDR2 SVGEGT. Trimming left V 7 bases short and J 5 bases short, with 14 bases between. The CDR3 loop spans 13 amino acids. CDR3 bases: TGTGCCAGCATCACGGGGGGGGCGACTGAAGCTTTCTTT. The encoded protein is CASITGGATEAFF.

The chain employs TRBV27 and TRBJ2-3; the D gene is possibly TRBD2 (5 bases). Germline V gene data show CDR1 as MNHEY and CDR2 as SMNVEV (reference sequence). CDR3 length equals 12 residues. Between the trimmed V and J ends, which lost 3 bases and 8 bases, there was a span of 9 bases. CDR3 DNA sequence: TGTGCCAGCAGTTTCGGACTTTCTACGCAGTATTTT. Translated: CASSFGLSTQYF.

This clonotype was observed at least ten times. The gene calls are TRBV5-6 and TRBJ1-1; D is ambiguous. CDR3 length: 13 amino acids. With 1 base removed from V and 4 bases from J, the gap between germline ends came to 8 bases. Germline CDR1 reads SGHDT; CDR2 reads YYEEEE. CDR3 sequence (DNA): TGTGCCAGCAGCTTGACCCTTAGCACTGAAGCTTTCTTT. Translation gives CASSLTLSTEAFF.